Presented here are 7 T cell receptor beta chains from one specimen sequenced in a study of shared clonotypes between healthy human individuals. The data were produced by immunoSEQ multiplex PCR, yet TCRdb's version contains in-frame clones alone and is incomplete. This table holds fewer than 3 million clones, roughly 92% found once. The sequencing sample was made of naive CD4+ T cells from PBMCs. Regarding subset: CD45RA+ positively selected. The receptors were gathered from a young man in good health. Some clones in this sample may be carry-over from other donors' samples.

This clone has a single count. The rearrangement joins TRBV7-6 to TRBJ1-5, with no clear D. The CDR3 sequence is 13 residues long. Germline V CDR1 and CDR2: SGHVS, FNYEAQ. V was shortened by 1 base and J by 6 bases, with 7 bases between the two germline ends. In nucleotides, the CDR3 is TGTGCCAGCAGCTTAGGGGGTAGTCAGCCCCAGCATTTT. It yields the protein CASSLGGSQPQHF.

The J gene is TRBJ2-7, the V gene TRBV2; 7 nucleotides line up with TRBD1. CDR1 is SNHLY and CDR2 is FYNNEI in the germline V gene. This CDR3 spans 13 amino acids. V trimming: 8 bases; J trimming: 2 bases; junction bases outside the gene matches: 6. CDR3 sequence (DNA): TGTGCCAGCGGGGGACAGATGACCTACGAGCAGTACTTC. This translates into CASGGQMTYEQYF. Full variable domain (remainder filled in from reference TRBV2 and TRBJ2-7): EPEVTQTPSHQVTQMGQEVILRCVPISNHLYFYWYRQILGQKVEFLVSFYNNEISEKSEIFDDQFSVERPDGSNFTLKIRSTKLEDSAMYFCASGGQMTYEQYFGPGTRLTVT.

With respect to this clone: Other DNA sequences within the sample encode an identical CDR3. The chain recombines TRBV5-1 with TRBJ2-1, with a possible D match to TRBD1 (5 bases). Germline loops: CDR1 SGHRS, CDR2 YFSETQ. The CDR3 has 13 amino acids. Trimming removed 3 bases from V and 3 bases from J, with 7 bases in between. CDR3 nucleotides: TGCGCCAGCAGCTCGGACATCTACAATGAGCAGTTCTTC. It translates to CASSSDIYNEQFF.

In regard to this clone: Other DNA sequences in this specimen translate into the identical CDR3. The genes are TRBV18 and TRBJ1-5; D remains ambiguous. V was trimmed by 6 bases and J by 1 base, leaving 7 bases between them. The germline V gene encodes CDR1 KGHSH and CDR2 LQKENI. The length of the CDR3 is 13 residues. CDR3 DNA sequence: TGTGCCAGCTCCCCCTTCAGCAATCAGCCCCAGCATTTT. Protein product: CASSPFSNQPQHF.

This chain uses TRBV28 with TRBJ2-3; D not resolved. This CDR3 is 11 amino acids long. Trimming shortened V by 4 bases and J by 9 bases, and 8 bases separated the two germline ends. The germline CDR1 and CDR2 sequences are MDHEN and SYDVKM. This CDR3 reads CASSSRETQYF. CDR3 DNA sequence: TGTGCCAGCAGTTCACGTGAGACGCAGTATTTT.

The chain carries TRBV7-3 and TRBJ1-1; perhaps TRBD1 as D (6 bases). The CDR3 sequence is 14 residues long. In germline, CDR1 is SGHTA, CDR2 FQGTGA. V lost 4 bases and J 3 bases, leaving 12 bases between the germline ends. The DNA for the CDR3 is TGTGCCAGCAGCTACGACAGGACGTACACTGAAGCTTTCTTT. Encoded protein: CASSYDRTYTEAFF.

The chain links TRBV5-1 to TRBJ1-2; 8 bases are a match to TRBD1. Germline trimming cut 6 bases from V and 4 bases from J; bases unmatched to any gene: 14. The CDR3 is 16 amino acids. Per the germline V gene, CDR1 is SGHRS and CDR2 is YFSETQ. The CDR3 reads CASKPGQAPFGYGYTF. The DNA for the CDR3 is TGCGCCAGCAAACCGGGACAGGCCCCTTTTGGCTATGGCTACACCTTC.